This T cell receptor beta chain appears in the sequencing data of a study of radiotherapy plus CTLA-4 blockade in lung cancer. The wider study: Patients showed objective responses in about 18% of cases and disease control in about 30%.

Turning to this clone: Its cognate antigen is unknown.

Chemo-refractory metastatic non-small-cell lung cancer patients were treated with focal radiation plus CTLA-4 blockade with ipilimumab. Study observations and caveats: After radiotherapy and ipilimumab, tumor-derived clones expanded in peripheral blood. Among reported predictors of response, early blood T cell clone dynamics with interferon-beta performed best.

CDR1 and CDR2 from the germline V gene are SNHLY and FYNNEI. The CDR3 covers 13 residues. Trimming pared 6 bases from V and 4 bases from J, leaving 12 bases between. The method was immunoSEQ multiplex PCR; TCRdb's version includes in-frame clones alone and lacks a portion of them. The sample shows 70,000 to 90,000 clones, 78% of them seen only once. The sequences come from peripheral blood, collected from a patient treated with radiotherapy plus ipilimumab. This TCR came from a human donor with non-small cell lung cancer whose response to radiotherapy plus ipilimumab could not be evaluated. Some clones in this sample may be carry-over from other donors' samples. V and J are TRBV2 and TRBJ1-1; no clear D. The CDR3 DNA sequence: TGTGCCAGCAGCCTGACTGCGGTCACTGAAGCTTTCTTT. Translated: CASSLTAVTEAFF.